This T cell receptor beta chain was obtained from a study of T cells in Graves' hyperthyroidism and ophthalmopathy (dated by TCRdb to between 2019 and 2020). Background on the whole study: Peripheral blood was collected at initial diagnosis, before any treatment. TCR V-J signatures able to tell the groups apart were searched for in a discovery cohort of 90 to 100 patients, of whom roughly 42 had Graves' ophthalmopathy and roughly 58 had stable Graves' hyperthyroidism. An independent validation cohort of under 20 hyperthyroidism patients and about 15 patients who later progressed to ophthalmopathy tested prospective prediction of ophthalmopathy. The roughly 100 discovery patients were randomly divided into training and test sets at a 7:3 ratio. Thyroid tissue and blood T-cell repertoires from several Graves' hyperthyroidism patients were also compared in the study. Following sampling, methimazole starting at 30 mg daily was given to hyperthyroidism patients, and high-dose intravenous methylprednisolone was given to ophthalmopathy patients. TCR Vbeta CDR3 sequencing of approximately 140 peripheral blood samples (over 40 ophthalmopathy, roughly 72 hyperthyroidism and some 17 progressor patients) is reported in the paper. Points the paper makes about the study in general: Most expanded thyroid clonotypes (frequency above 0.001) were also found in blood, which suggests that blood repertoires may mirror thyroid immune responses. In cross-validation, a model built on a 13 V-J signature told ophthalmopathy apart from stable hyperthyroidism with 85% to 90% sensitivity and approximately 81% specificity, and in testing the same model reached 80%/75%. No statistical method was used to set the sample size in advance, and investigators knew the group allocation. During validation, the model predicted progression to ophthalmopathy a median of around 7 months ahead of onset, with around 70% sensitivity and about 75% specificity.

Hyperthyroidism patients were newly diagnosed, with disease duration under 2 months, and aged 18 to 65 years. The study excluded patients with uncontrolled infections, other autoimmune diseases, pregnancy or lactation. Clinical symptoms, serum thyroxine and TRAb, thyroid ultrasound, and orbital computed tomography formed the basis for the diagnoses. Blood from progressor patients was drawn when they were first diagnosed with hyperthyroidism, before any ophthalmopathy symptoms appeared. PBMCs were separated from around 9.1 ml of fresh peripheral blood using Ficoll-Paque density gradient centrifugation. Patients classed as progressors first received a Graves' hyperthyroidism diagnosis and then went on to develop ophthalmopathy during follow-up. Trizol reagent was used to extract total RNA, and RNA quality was then checked on an Agilent 2100 Bioanalyzer. The TCR beta CDR3 regions were amplified from the RNA transcripts. The first round of RT-PCR for the TCR CDR3 was performed with the HTBI primer set and the Qiagen OneStep RT-PCR kit. Libraries were constructed in a second round of multiplex PCR, after which size selection and purification were performed. Sequencing of the libraries was done on an Illumina HiSeq2000 using paired-end 100 bp reads. The original pipeline was this. SOAPnuke was used to process the raw data, removing reads that contained adapters or uncalled bases, had a mean Phred below 15, or lacked an exact match to the constant primer or identifier. COPE v1.2.5 was used to merge high-quality paired reads, and clonotypes were defined as unique nucleotide sequences. MiTCR v1.1 was used to align clonotypes to the IMGT TRBV, TRBD and TRBJ reference segments. Only V-J combinations with frequency above 0.0001, covering about 99% of repertoires, were analysed. The TCS score was defined as the ratio of F50 (clonal expansion) to E x V (chaos), calculated using BLOSUM62-based TCRdist between CDR3 peptides within each V-J. Welch's t-statistics and random forest reduced around 510 V-J features to fewer than 15, which were used in a naive Bayes classifier (R e1071). Through fastp at Q25 and MiXCR, TCRdb rebuilt clones from the public reads, retaining in-frame beta chains. Every distinct CDR3 protein forms one entry, paired with its most common genes and DNA. None of the V and J calls come from the authors' own analysis; TCRdb made them. Within this sample are under 300,000 distinct CDR3 sequences, with more than 10% of them counted one time only. Together, the top ten hold roughly 8.5% of the sample.

This clonotype has a handful of counts. Its recognized antigen is unknown. It has no much larger one-base neighbor in the sample; base qualities were not kept. The CDR3, cysteine through phenylalanine, is 15 amino acids long. Just the 45-base CDR3 DNA is kept, in frame starting at base 1. V trim: 7 bases; J trim: 3 bases; unmatched bases: 10. CDR1 MGHRA and CDR2 YSYEKL were looked up in the germline V gene. Specimen: blood. Recombination linked TRBV4-1 to TRBJ2-5, and TRBD2 aligns with 8 junction nucleotides. This clonotype was sampled from a woman aged 25 to 39 with Graves' hyperthyroidism that later progressed to Graves' ophthalmopathy. The DNA sequence follows: TGCGCCAGCATAAAATTCCCGGGACTAGAAGAGACCCAGTACTTC. Translated, it gives CASIKFPGLEETQYF.